This T cell receptor beta chain was recorded in a study of T cells in Graves' hyperthyroidism and ophthalmopathy. The V gene's germline CDR1 is LNHDA and CDR2 SQIVND (reference sequence). This CDR3 comprises 15 residues. Trimming shortened V by 10 bases and J by 1 base, and 19 bases separated the two germline ends. This clonotype came up a few times. Amplification of TCR beta CDR3 regions was performed using RNA transcripts as template. HTBI primers drove first-round RT-PCR of the TCR CDR3. TCRdb called the multiplex PCR reads again in MiXCR, with one record for every CDR3 protein. The repertoire has hundreds of thousands of distinct CDR3 sequences, 38% of them found once; the top ten carry around 9.3%.

This sequence was found in a man aged 18 to 29 with Graves' hyperthyroidism. The chain links TRBV19 to TRBJ1-1; TRBD1 is a possible D gene (5 bases). The sequencing sample was made of blood. CDR3 sequence reads: CATTRGQNRNTEAFF. DNA for the CDR3: TGTGCCACTACCCGGGGCCAAAACAGGAACACTGAAGCTTTCTTT.